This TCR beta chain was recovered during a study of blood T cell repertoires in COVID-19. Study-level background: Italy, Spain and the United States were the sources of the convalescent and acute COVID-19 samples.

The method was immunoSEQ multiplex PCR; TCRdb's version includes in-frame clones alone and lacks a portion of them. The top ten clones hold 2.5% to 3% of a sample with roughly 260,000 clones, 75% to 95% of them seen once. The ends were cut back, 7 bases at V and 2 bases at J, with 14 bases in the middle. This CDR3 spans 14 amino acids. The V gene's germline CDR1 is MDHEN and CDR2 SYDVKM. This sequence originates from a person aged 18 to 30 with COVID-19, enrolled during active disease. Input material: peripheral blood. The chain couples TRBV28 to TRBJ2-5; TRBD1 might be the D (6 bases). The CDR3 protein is CASTSRTVQETQYF. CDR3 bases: TGTGCCAGCACTTCCCGGACAGTACAAGAGACCCAGTACTTC. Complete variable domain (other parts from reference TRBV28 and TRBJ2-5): DVKVTQSSRYLVKRTGEKVFLECVQDMDHENMFWYRQDPGLGLRLIYFSYDVKMKEKGDIPEGYSVSREKKERFSLILESASTNQTSMYLCASTSRTVQETQYFGPGTRLLVL.